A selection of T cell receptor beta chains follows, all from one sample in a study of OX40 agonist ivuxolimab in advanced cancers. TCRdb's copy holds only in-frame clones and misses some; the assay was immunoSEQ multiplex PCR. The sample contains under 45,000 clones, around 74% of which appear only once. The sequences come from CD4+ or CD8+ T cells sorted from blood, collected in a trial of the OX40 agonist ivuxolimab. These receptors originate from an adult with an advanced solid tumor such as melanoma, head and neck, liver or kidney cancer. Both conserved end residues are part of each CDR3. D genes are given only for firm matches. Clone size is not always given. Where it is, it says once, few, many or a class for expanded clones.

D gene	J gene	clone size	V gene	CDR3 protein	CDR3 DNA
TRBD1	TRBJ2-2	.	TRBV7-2	CASSSGQLQRIGELFF	TGTGCCAGCAGCTCGGGACAGCTCCAGCGGATCGGGGAGCTGTTTTTT
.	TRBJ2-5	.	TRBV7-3	CASSLFFGETQYF	TGTGCCAGCAGCTTATTCTTCGGAGAGACCCAGTACTTC
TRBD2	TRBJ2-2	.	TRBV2	CASSEGAGGWTGELFF	TGTGCCAGCAGTGAAGGGGCGGGGGGATGGACCGGGGAGCTGTTTTTT
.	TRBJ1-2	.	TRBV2	CARLDISNYGYTF	TGTGCCAGACTGGACATTTCTAACTATGGCTACACCTTC
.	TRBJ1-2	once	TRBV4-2	CASSQETQSNYGYTF	TGTGCCAGCAGCCAAGAGACACAGTCTAACTATGGCTACACCTTC
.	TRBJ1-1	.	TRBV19	CASSIGVTEAFF	TGTGCCAGTAGTATAGGGGTGACTGAAGCTTTCTTT
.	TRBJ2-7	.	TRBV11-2	CASSPRGGSYEQYF	TGTGCCAGCAGCCCCCGAGGGGGCTCCTACGAGCAGTACTTC
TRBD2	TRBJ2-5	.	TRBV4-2	CASSGASGGSETQYF	TGTGCCAGCAGCGGAGCTAGCGGGGGGTCAGAGACCCAGTACTTC
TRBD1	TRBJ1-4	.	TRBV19	CASSIPGQTNEKLFF	TGTGCCAGTAGTATCCCGGGACAGACCAATGAAAAACTGTTTTTT
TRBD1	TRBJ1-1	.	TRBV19	CASSPRTGIVSFF	TGTGCCAGTAGCCCTCGGACAGGAATCGTTTCTTTCTTT
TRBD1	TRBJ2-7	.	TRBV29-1	CSVRDSLYEQYF	TGCAGCGTCCGGGACAGCCTCTACGAGCAGTACTTC
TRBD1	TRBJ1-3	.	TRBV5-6	CASSFLGGTYSGNTIYF	TGTGCCAGCAGCTTCCTAGGGGGCACTTACTCTGGAAACACCATATATTTT
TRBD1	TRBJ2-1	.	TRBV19	CASSPGTGNYNEQFF	TGTGCCAGTAGCCCCGGGACAGGGAACTACAATGAGCAGTTCTTC
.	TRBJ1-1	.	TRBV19	CASSIGTLRPNTEAFF	TGTGCCAGTAGTATAGGGACTCTTAGACCGAACACTGAAGCTTTCTTT
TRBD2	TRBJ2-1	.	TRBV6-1	CASSESLAGGYNEQFF	TGTGCCAGCAGTGAATCCCTAGCGGGGGGATACAATGAGCAGTTCTTC
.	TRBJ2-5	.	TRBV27	CASSFARRETQYF	TGTGCCAGCAGTTTTGCCAGGAGAGAGACCCAGTACTTC
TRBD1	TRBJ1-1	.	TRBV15	CATSRGGTGVEAFF	TGTGCCACCAGCAGAGGTGGGACAGGGGTTGAAGCTTTCTTT